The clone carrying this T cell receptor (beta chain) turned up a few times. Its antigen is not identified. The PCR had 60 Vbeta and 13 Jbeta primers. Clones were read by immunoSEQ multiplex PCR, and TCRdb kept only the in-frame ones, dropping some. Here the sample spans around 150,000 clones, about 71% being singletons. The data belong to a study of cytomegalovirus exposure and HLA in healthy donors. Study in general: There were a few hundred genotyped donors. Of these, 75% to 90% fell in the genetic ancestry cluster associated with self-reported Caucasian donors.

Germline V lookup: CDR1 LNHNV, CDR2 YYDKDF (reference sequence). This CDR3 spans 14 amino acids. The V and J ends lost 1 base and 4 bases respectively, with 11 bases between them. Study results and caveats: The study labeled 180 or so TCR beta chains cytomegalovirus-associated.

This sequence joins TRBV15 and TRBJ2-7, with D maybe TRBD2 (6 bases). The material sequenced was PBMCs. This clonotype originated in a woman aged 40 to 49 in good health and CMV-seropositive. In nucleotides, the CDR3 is TGTGCCACCAGCAGAGGGGGGGTTGCGTACGAGCAGTACTTC. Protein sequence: CATSRGGVAYEQYF.